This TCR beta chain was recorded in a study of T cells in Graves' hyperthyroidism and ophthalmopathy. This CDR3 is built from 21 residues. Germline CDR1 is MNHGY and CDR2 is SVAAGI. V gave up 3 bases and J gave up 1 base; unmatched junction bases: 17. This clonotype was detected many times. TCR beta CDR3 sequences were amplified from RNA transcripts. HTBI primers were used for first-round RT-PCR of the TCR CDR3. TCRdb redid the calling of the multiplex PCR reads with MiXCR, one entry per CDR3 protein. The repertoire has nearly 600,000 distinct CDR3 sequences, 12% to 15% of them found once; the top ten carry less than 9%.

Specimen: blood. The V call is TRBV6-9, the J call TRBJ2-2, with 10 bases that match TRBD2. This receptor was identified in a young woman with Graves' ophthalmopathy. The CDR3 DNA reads TGTGCCAGCAGTTACCACCCGGGACTAGCGCTCCAGCGGTGGAACACCGGGGAGCTGTTTTTT. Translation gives CASSYHPGLALQRWNTGELFF.